This TCR beta chain was sequenced for a study of cytomegalovirus exposure and HLA in healthy donors. General study results and limits: A later analysis linked a missense DCLRE1C variant to TCR beta V- and J-gene trimming.

Primers included in the PCR were 60 Vbeta and 13 Jbeta primers. The data were produced by immunoSEQ multiplex PCR, yet TCRdb's version contains in-frame clones alone and is incomplete. The sample has about 140,000 clones, over 60% seen once. Germline V gene data show CDR1 as SNHLY and CDR2 as FYNNEI. Losses at the gene ends were 6 bases for V and 1 base for J; bases not matched to a gene: 8. The CDR3 is made up of 16 amino acids. As to this clone: What it recognizes is unknown.

Material: PBMCs. This clonotype was obtained from a man aged 40-49 years in good health and CMV-seronegative. The chain joins TRBV2 to TRBJ2-2; TRBD2 matches 7 bases. The CDR3 reads CASRGREGLNTGELFF. In DNA form, the CDR3 reads TGTGCCAGCAGGGGGAGGGAGGGACTGAACACCGGGGAGCTGTTTTTT.